This T cell receptor beta chain comes out of a study of blood T cell repertoires in COVID-19. Across the study: The cDNA or gDNA used as material had been derived from T cells, B-cell-depleted T cells, or PBMCs.

All enrollees were about 18 to 100 years old and from about 25 US areas. The junction had 5 bases not matched to a gene; V was cut back by 3 bases and J by 2 bases. The length of the CDR3 is 14 residues. Germline values: CDR1 SQVTM, CDR2 ANQGSEA. Only in-frame clones appear in the TCRdb table, and some are missing; sequencing was by immunoSEQ multiplex PCR. The sample includes around 280,000 clones, nearly 90% of them seen just once. The receptor comes from a woman between 18 and 30 years old with acute COVID-19. The sequenced sample was PBMCs or T cells enriched from blood (not recorded which). The V call is TRBV29-1, the J call TRBJ2-7; 9 bases align to TRBD2. DNA for the CDR3: TGCAGCGTTGAGGTAGCGGGAGTAACCTACGAGCAGTACTTC. Amino acids: CSVEVAGVTYEQYF.